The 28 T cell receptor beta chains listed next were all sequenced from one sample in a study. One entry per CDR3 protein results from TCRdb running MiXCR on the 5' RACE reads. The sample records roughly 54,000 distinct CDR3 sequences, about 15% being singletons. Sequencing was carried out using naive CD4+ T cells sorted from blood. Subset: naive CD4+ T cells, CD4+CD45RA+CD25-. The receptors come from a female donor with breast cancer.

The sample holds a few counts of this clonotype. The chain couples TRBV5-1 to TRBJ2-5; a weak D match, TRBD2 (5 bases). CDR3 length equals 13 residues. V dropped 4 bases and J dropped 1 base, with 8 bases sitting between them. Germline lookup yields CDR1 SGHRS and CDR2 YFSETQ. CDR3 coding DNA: TGCGCCAGCAGCCCCGGACTCCAAGAGACCCAGTACTTC. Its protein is CASSPGLQETQYF.

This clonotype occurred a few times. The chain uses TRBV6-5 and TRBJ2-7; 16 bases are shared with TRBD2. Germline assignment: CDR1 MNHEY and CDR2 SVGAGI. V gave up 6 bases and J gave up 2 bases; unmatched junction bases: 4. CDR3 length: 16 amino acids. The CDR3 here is CASSLGLAGGPYEQYF. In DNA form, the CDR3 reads TGTGCCAGCAGCCTGGGACTAGCGGGAGGGCCCTACGAGCAGTACTTC.

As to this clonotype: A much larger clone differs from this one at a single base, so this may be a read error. The chain's CDR3 is CASSLDTDQPQHF. CDR3 DNA sequence: TGCGCCAGCAGCTTGGATACCGATCAGCCCCAGCATTTT. This chain uses TRBV5-1 with TRBJ1-5; no firm D call. The CDR3 has 13 amino acids. In germline, CDR1 is SGHRS, CDR2 YFSETQ. The V end was cut by 0 bases, the J end by 5 bases, with 6 bases between.

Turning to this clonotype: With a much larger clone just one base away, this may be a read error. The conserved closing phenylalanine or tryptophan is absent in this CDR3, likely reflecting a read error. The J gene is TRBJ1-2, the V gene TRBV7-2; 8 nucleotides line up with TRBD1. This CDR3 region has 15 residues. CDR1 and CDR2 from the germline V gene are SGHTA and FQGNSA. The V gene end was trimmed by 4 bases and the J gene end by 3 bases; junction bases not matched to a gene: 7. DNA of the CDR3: TGTGCCAGCAGCTCCTACCAGGGGGCGGACTATGGCTACACCTCC. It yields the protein CASSSYQGADYGYTS.

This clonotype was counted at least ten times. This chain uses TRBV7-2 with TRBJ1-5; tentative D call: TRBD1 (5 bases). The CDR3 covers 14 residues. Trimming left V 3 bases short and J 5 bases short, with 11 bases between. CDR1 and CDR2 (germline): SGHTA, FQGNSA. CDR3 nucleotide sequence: TGTGCCAGCAGCTTCCCGGGGGTGGATCAGCCCCAGCATTTT. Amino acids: CASSFPGVDQPQHF.

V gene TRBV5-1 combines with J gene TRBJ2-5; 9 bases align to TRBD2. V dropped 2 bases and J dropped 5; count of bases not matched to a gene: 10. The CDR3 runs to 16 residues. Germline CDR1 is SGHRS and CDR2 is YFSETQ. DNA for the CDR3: TGCGCCAGCAGCTTTGGGGCTCTAGCGGGACAGGAGACCCAGTACTTC. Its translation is CASSFGALAGQETQYF.

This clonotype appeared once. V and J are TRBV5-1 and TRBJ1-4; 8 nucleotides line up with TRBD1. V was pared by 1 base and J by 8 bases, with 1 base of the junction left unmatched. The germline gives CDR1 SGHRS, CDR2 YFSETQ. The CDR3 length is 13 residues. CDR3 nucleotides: TGCGCCAGCAGCTTGTCAGGGGGCGAAAAACTGTTTTTT. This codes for CASSLSGGEKLFF.

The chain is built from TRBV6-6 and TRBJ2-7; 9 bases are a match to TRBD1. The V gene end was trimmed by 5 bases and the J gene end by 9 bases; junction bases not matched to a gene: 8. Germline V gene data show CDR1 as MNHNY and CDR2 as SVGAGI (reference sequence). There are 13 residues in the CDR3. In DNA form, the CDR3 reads TGTGCCAGCAGTGGACAGGGGCGGTTTAGGCAGTACTTC. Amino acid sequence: CASSGQGRFRQYF.

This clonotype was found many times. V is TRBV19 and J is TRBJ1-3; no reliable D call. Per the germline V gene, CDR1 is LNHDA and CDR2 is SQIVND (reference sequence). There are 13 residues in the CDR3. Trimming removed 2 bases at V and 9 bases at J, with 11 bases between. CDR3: CASSIQRTGTIYF. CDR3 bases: TGTGCCAGTAGTATACAAAGGACGGGCACCATATATTTT.

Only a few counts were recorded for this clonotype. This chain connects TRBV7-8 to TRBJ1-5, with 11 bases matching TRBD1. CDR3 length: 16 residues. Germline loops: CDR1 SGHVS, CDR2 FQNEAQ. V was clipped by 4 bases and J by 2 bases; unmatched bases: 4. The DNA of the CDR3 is TGTGCCAGCAGCTCCGGACAGGGGGCCCGCAATCAGCCCCAGCATTTT. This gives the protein CASSSGQGARNQPQHF.

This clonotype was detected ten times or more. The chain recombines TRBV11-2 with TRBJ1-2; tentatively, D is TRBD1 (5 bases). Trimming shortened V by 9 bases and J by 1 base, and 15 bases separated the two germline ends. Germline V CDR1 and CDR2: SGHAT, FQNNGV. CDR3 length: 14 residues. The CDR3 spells CASRGRDLNYGYTF. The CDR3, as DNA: TGTGCCAGTAGGGGTAGGGATCTTAACTATGGCTACACCTTC.

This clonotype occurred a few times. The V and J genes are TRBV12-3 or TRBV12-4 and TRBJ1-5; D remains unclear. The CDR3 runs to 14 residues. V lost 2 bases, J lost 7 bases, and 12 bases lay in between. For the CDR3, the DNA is TGTGCCAGCAGTTTACTGTACGAAGACCAGCCCCAGCATTTT. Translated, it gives CASSLLYEDQPQHF.

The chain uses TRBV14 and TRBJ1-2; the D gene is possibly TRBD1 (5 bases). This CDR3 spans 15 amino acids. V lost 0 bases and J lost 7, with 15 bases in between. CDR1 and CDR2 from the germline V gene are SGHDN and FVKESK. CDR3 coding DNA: TGTGCCAGCAGCCAAGAAGTTTCCGGGGCGGGTGGCTACACCTTC. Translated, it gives CASSQEVSGAGGYTF.

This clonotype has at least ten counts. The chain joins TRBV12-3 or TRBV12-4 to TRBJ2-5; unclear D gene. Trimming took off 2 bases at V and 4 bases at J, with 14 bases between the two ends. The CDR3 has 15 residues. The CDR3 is CASSLFLQEGETQYF. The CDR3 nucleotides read TGTGCCAGCAGTTTATTCCTCCAGGAAGGAGAGACCCAGTACTTC.

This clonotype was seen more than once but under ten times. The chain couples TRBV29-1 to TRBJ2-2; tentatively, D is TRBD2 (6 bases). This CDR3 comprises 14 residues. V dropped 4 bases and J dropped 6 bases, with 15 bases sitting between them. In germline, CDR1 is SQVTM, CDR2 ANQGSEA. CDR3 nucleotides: TGCAGCGTTGGGTCCGGGAGTCAAGCCGGGGAGCTGTTTTTT. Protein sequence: CSVGSGSQAGELFF.

CDR3 region: CASKPAGVDTGELFF. In nucleotides, the CDR3 is TGTGCCAGCAAACCTGCAGGGGTGGACACCGGGGAGCTGTTTTTT. The V and J genes are TRBV6-1 and TRBJ2-2; maybe TRBD1 (6 bases). Germline V gene sequence: CDR1 MNHNS, CDR2 SASEGT. The CDR3 contains 15 residues. V was shortened by 7 bases and J by 3 bases, with 15 bases between the two germline ends.

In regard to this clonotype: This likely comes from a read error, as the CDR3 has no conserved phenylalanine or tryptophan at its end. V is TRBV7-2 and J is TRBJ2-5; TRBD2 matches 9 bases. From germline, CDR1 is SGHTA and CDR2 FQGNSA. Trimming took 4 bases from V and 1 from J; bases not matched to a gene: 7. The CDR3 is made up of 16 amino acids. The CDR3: CASSSYGLARQETQYS. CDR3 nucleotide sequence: TGTGCCAGCAGCTCCTACGGACTAGCGCGCCAAGAGACCCAGTACTCC.

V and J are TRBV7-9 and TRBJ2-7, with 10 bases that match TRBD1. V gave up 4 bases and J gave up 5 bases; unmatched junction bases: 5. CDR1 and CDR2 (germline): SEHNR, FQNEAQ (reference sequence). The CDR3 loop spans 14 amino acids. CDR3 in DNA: TGTGCCAGCAGCTCTTCCGGGACAGGGGACGAGCAGTACTTC. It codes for CASSSSGTGDEQYF.

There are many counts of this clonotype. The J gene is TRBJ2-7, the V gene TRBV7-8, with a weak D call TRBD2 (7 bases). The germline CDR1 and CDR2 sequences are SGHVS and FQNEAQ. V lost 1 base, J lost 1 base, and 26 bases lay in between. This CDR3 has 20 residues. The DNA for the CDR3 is TGTGCCAGCAGCTTAGATCGGGGGGCTATCCTACGAGTCGGATCCTACGAGCAGTACTTC. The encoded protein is CASSLDRGAILRVGSYEQYF. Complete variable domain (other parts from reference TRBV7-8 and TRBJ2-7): GAGVSQSPRYKVAKRGQDVALRCDPISGHVSLFWYQQALGQGPEFLTYFQNEAQLDKSGLPSDRFFAERPEGSVSTLKIQRTQQEDSAVYLCASSLDRGAILRVGSYEQYFGPGTRLTVT.

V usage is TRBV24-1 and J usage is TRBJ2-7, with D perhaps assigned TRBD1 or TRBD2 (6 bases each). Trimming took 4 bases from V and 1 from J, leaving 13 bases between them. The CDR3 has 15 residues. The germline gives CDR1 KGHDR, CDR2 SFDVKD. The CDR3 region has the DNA TGTGCCACCAGTGAGCTCGGGGGCATATCCTACGAGCAGTACTTC. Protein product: CATSELGGISYEQYF.

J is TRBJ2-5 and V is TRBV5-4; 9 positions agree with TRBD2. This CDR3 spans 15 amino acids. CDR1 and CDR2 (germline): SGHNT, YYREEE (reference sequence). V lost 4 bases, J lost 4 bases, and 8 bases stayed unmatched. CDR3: CASSLSGGRVETQYF. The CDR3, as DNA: TGTGCCAGCAGCCTTAGCGGGGGCCGGGTAGAGACCCAGTACTTC.

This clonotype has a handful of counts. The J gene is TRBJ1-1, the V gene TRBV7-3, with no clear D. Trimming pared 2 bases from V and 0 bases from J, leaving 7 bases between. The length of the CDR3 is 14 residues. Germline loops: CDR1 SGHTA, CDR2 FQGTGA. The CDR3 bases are TGTGCCAGCAGCTTAGGACGGTTGAACACTGAAGCTTTCTTT. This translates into CASSLGRLNTEAFF.

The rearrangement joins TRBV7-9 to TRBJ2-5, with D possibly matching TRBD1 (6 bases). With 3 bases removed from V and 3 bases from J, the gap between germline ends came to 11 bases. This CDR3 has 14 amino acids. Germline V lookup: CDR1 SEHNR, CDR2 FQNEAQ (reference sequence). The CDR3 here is CASSFSDRKETQYF. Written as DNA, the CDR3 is TGTGCCAGCAGCTTTTCGGACAGAAAAGAGACCCAGTACTTC.

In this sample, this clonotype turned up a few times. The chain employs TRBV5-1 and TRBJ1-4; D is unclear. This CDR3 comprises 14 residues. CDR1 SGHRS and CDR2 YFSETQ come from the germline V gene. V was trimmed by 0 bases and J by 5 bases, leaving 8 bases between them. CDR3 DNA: TGCGCCAGCAGCTTGGGGCAGAACAATGAAAAACTGTTTTTT. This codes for CASSLGQNNEKLFF.

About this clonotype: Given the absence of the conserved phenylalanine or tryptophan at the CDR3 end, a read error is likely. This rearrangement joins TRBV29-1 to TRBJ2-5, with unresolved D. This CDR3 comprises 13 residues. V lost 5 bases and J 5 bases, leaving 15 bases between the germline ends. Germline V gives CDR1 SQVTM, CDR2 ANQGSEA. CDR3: CSVLGIFLETQYL. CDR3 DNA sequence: TGCAGCGTTCTGGGCATCTTCCTGGAGACCCAGTACCTC.

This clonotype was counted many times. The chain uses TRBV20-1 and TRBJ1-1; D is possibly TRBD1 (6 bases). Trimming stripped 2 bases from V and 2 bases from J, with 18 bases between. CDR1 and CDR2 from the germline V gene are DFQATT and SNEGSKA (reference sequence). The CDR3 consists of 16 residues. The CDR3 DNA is TGCAGTGCTAGACCAGGGACCTCAGGGGCAAACACTGAAGCTTTCTTT. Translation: CSARPGTSGANTEAFF.

The CDR3 coding sequence is TGTGCCTGTTCTAGCGGGAGTAAATATGAGCAGTTCTTC. Its protein is CACSSGSKYEQFF. The chain is built from TRBV30 and TRBJ2-1; 10 nucleotides match TRBD2. After removal of 6 bases from V and 8 bases from J, the junction contained 7 bases not matched to a gene. CDR1 is GTSNPN and CDR2 is SVGIG in the germline V gene (reference sequence). The CDR3 extends over 13 amino acids.

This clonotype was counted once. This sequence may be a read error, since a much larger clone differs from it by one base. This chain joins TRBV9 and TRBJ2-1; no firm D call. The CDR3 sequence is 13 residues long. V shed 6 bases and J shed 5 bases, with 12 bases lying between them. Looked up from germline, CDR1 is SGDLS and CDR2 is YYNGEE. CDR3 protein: CASNTSVNNEQFF. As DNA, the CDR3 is TGTGCCAGCAACACGAGCGTTAACAATGAGCAGTTCTTC. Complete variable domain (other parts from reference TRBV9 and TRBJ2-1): DSGVTQTPKHLITATGQRVTLRCSPRSGDLSVYWYQQSLDQGLQFLIQYYNGEERAKGNILERFSAQQFPDLHSELNLSSLELGDSALYFCASNTSVNNEQFFGPGTRLTVL.